The 9 T cell receptor beta chains below all came from one sample that was sequenced in a study of blood T cell repertoires in COVID-19. Using immunoSEQ multiplex PCR, the repertoire was profiled, and TCRdb retains in-frame clones only, with some absent. The sample lists roughly 250,000 clones, approximately 83% seen once, with less than 7.5% in the top ten. The sequenced sample consisted of peripheral blood. The source of these receptors is a woman between 50 and 59 years old with acute or convalescent COVID-19.

The V gene is TRBV6-1, the J gene TRBJ1-3; no reliable D call. The germline V gene encodes CDR1 MNHNS and CDR2 SASEGT. This CDR3 spans 16 amino acids. V was shortened by 2 bases and J by 2 bases, with 13 bases between the two germline ends. In DNA, the CDR3 is TGTGCCAGCAGTGAAAATAGTGTGGTTGCTGGAAACACCATATATTTT. Translating gives CASSENSVVAGNTIYF.

The chain recombines TRBV6-1 with TRBJ1-5; D unclear. CDR1 is MNHNS, CDR2 SASEGT, per germline. The CDR3 is made up of 14 amino acids. The V gene lost 1 base and the J gene lost 7 bases, with 11 bases spanning the gap. CDR3 nucleotide sequence: TGTGCCAGCAGTGAAGGTTGGGTAGCGCAGCCCCAGCATTTT. It specifies CASSEGWVAQPQHF.

This clone was seen many times. V and J are TRBV5-4 and TRBJ2-3; 9 bases agree with TRBD2. This CDR3 spans 17 amino acids. Germline CDR1 is SGHNT and CDR2 is YYREEE (reference sequence). Trimming cost V 1 base and J 5 bases; bases outside gene matches: 11. CDR3 protein: CASSLSGSGGGGDTQYF. The CDR3 nucleotides are TGTGCCAGCAGCTTGAGTGGTAGCGGGGGTGGGGGAGATACGCAGTATTTT.

This chain links TRBV6-2 or TRBV6-3 with TRBJ2-5; a possible D gene is TRBD2 (5 bases). Trimming cost V 0 bases and J 0 bases, with 17 bases left between them. Germline CDR1 is MNHEY and CDR2 is SVGEGT. The CDR3 has 18 amino acids. CDR3 amino acids: CASSYSIRLRADQETQYF. DNA for the CDR3: TGTGCCAGCAGTTACTCGATCAGGTTGAGGGCAGACCAAGAGACCCAGTACTTC.

The chain couples TRBV7-9 to TRBJ1-1; weak D call: TRBD1 (6 bases). CDR3 size: 13 residues. CDR1 is SEHNR, CDR2 FQNEAQ, per germline (reference sequence). Trimming left V 8 bases short and J 5 bases short, with 15 bases between. As DNA, the CDR3 is TGTGCCAGCCTCAGGGGAAAAGCGACTGAAGCTTTCTTT. It codes for CASLRGKATEAFF.

This clone was detected only a few times. The chain uses TRBV5-1 and TRBJ1-1; 9 bases line up with TRBD1. The length of the CDR3 is 14 residues. The germline CDR1 and CDR2 sequences are SGHRS and YFSETQ. With V trimmed by 2 bases and J by 6 bases, 5 bases remained unmatched. In nucleotides, the CDR3 is TGCGCCAGCAGCTTTCAACAGGGGGCCCCTGAAGCTTTCTTT. It yields the protein CASSFQQGAPEAFF.

The gene calls are TRBV25-1 and TRBJ2-1; TRBD2 aligns across 7 bases. Germline V gives CDR1 MGHDK, CDR2 SYGVNS. The V segment lost 6 bases and the J segment 2 bases; nucleotides outside the gene matches: 4. The CDR3 runs to 14 residues. The CDR3 is CASRGLSPYNEQFF. Written as DNA, the CDR3 is TGTGCCAGCAGGGGACTATCCCCCTACAATGAGCAGTTCTTC.

The V gene is TRBV5-1, the J gene TRBJ2-3; D is ambiguous. Germline CDR1 reads SGHRS; CDR2 reads YFSETQ. V shed 4 bases and J shed 4 bases, with 7 bases lying between them. The CDR3 sequence is 12 residues long. The CDR3 is CASSPTADTQYF. Written as DNA, the CDR3 is TGCGCCAGCAGCCCCACTGCAGATACGCAGTATTTT.

This clone was detected once. The V and J genes are TRBV11-2 and TRBJ2-1, with TRBD2 matching over 8 bases. The CDR3 totals 15 residues. The V and J ends lost 5 bases and 0 bases, in that order; junction bases with no gene match: 3. Per germline, CDR1 SGHAT and CDR2 FQNNGV. CDR3 DNA: TGTGCCAGCAGCCTACTAGCGGTCTCCTACAATGAGCAGTTCTTC. The encoded protein is CASSLLAVSYNEQFF.